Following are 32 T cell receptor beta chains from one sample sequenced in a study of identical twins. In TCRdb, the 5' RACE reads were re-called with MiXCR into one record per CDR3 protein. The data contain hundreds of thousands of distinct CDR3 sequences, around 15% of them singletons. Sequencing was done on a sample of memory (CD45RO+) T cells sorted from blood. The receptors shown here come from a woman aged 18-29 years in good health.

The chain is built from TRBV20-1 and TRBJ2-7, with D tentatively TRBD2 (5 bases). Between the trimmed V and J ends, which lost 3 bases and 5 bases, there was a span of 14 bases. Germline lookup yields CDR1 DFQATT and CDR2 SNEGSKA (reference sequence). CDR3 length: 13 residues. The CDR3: CSASRTRDHEQYF. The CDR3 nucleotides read TGCAGTGCTAGTCGGACCCGGGATCACGAGCAGTACTTC.

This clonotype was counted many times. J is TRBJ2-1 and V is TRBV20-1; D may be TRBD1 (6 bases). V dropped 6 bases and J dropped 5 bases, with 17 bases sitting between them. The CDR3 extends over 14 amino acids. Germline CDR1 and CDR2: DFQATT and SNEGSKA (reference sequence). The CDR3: CSARPPGQNNEQFF. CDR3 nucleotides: TGCAGTGCCCGCCCTCCGGGACAAAACAATGAGCAGTTCTTC.

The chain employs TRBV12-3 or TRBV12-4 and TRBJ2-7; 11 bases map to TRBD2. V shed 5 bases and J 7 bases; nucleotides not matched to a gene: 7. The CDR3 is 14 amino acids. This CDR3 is CASSLSGRVREQYF. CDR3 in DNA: TGTGCCAGCAGTCTTAGCGGGAGGGTAAGGGAGCAGTACTTC.

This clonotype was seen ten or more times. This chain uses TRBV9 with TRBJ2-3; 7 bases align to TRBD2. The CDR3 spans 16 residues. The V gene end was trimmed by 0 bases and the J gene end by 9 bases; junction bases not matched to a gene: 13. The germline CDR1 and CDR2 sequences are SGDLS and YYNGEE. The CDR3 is CASSVGLAEGTQTQYF. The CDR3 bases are TGTGCCAGCAGCGTAGGGCTAGCGGAGGGGACTCAGACGCAGTATTTT.

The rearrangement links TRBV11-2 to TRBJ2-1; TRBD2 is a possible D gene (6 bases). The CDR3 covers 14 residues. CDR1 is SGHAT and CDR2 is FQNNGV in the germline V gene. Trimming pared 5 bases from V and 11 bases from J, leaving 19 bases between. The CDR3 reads CASSPNPKDYQQFF. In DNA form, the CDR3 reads TGTGCCAGCAGCCCGAATCCGAAGGACTATCAGCAGTTCTTC. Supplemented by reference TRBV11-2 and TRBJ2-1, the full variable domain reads EAGVAQSPRYKIIEKRQSVAFWCNPISGHATLYWYQQILGQGPKLLIQFQNNGVVDDSQLPKDRFSAERLKGVDSTLKIQPAKLEDSAVYLCASSPNPKDYQQFFGPGTRLTVL.

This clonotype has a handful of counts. CDR3 sequence (DNA): TGTGCCAGCAGCGTAGGGGGGTTTACTCAAGCTTTCTTT. Translation: CASSVGGFTQAFF. V gene TRBV9 combines with J gene TRBJ1-1; possibly TRBD1 for D (5 bases). CDR1 and CDR2 (germline): SGDLS, YYNGEE. The V end was cut by 0 bases, the J end by 9 bases, with 12 bases between. CDR3 length equals 13 residues.

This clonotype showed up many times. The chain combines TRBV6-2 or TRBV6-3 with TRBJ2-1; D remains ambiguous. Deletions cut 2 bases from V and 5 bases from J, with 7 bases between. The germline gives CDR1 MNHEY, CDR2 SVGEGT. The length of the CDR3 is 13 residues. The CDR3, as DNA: TGTGCCAGCAGTTACGGCGAGAACAATGAGCAGTTCTTC. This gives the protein CASSYGENNEQFF.

CDR3 residues: CASSGDRSYEQYF. The CDR3 DNA sequence: TGTGCCAGCAGTGGAGACAGGTCCTACGAGCAGTACTTC. This chain links TRBV2 with TRBJ2-7; weak D call: TRBD1 (6 bases). Germline CDR1 SNHLY, CDR2 FYNNEI. The CDR3 totals 13 residues. The V gene lost 4 bases and the J gene lost 1 base, with 8 bases spanning the gap.

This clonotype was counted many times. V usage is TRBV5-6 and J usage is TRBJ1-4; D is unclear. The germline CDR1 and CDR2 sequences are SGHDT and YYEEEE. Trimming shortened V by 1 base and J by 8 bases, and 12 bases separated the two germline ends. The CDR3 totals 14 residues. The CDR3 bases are TGTGCCAGCAGCTTGCAAGAGATTCGGGAAAAACTGTTTTTT. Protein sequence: CASSLQEIREKLFF.

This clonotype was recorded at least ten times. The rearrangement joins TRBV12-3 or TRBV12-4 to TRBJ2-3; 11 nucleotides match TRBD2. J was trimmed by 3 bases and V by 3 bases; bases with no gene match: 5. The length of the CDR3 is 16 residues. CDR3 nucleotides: TGTGCCAGCAGTTTTTTAGCGGGAGGGTGGACAGATACGCAGTATTTT. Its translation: CASSFLAGGWTDTQYF.

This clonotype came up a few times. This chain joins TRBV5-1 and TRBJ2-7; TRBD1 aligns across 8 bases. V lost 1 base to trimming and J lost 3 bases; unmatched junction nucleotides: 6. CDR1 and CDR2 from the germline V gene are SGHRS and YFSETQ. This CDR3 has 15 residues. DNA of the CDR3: TGCGCCAGCAGCTTGAAGGGACAGGAGAACTACGAGCAGTACTTC. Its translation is CASSLKGQENYEQYF.

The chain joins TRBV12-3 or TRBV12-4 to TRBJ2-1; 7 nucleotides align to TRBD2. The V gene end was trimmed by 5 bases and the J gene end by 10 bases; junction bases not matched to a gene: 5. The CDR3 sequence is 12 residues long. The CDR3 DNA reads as TGTGCCAGCAGTCAAGCGGGGCGAGAGCAGTTCTTC. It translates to CASSQAGREQFF.

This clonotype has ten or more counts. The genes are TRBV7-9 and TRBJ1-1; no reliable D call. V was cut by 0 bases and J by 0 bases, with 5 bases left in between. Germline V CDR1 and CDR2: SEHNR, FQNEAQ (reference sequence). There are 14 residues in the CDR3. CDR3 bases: TGTGCCAGCAGCTTAGCTGGAGTGAACACTGAAGCTTTCTTT. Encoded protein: CASSLAGVNTEAFF.

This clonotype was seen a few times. The CDR3: CSAPGQVEETQYF. Here the CDR3 DNA reads TGCAGCGCTCCGGGACAGGTAGAAGAGACCCAGTACTTC. The V and J genes are TRBV29-1 and TRBJ2-5; 8 nucleotides line up with TRBD1. The CDR3 runs 13 residues. Germline V CDR1 and CDR2: SQVTM, ANQGSEA. Trimming cost V 7 bases and J 3 bases; bases outside gene matches: 7. Full variable domain (outside the CDR3, taken from reference TRBV29-1 and TRBJ2-5): SAVISQKPSRDICQRGTSLTIQCQVDSQVTMMFWYRQQPGQSLTLIATANQGSEATYESGFVIDKFPISRPNLTFSTLTVSNMSPEDSSIYLCSAPGQVEETQYFGPGTRLLVL.

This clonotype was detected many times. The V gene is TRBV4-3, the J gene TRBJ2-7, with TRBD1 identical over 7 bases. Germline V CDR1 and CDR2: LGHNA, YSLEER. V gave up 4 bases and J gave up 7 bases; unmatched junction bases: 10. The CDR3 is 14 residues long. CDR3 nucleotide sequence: TGCGCCAGCAGCCGAGGGGGCTCCCTGGGGGAGCAGTACTTC. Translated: CASSRGGSLGEQYF.

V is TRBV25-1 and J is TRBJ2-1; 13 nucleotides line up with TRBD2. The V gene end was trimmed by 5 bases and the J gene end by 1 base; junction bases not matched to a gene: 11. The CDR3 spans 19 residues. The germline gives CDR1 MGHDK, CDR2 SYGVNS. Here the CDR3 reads CASSYPGLAGRGSYNEQFF. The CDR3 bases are TGTGCCAGCAGTTACCCGGGACTAGCGGGAAGGGGGTCCTACAATGAGCAGTTCTTC.

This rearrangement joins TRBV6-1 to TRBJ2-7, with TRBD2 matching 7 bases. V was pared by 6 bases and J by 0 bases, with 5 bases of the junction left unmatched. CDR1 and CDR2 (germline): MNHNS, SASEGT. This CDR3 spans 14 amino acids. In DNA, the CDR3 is TGTGCCAGCAGACGGGAGGACCTCTCCTACGAGCAGTACTTC. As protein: CASRREDLSYEQYF.

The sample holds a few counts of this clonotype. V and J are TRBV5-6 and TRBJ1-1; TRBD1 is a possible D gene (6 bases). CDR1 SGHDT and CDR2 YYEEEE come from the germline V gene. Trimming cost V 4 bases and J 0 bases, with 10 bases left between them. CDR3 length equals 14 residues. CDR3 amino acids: CASSPGTLNTEAFF. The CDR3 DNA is TGTGCCAGCAGCCCCGGGACATTGAACACTGAAGCTTTCTTT.

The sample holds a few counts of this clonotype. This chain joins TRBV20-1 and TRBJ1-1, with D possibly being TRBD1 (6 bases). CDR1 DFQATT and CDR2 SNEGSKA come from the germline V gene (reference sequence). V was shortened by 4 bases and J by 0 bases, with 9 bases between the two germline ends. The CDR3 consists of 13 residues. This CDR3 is CSATQGMNTEAFF. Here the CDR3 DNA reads TGCAGTGCTACTCAGGGGATGAACACTGAAGCTTTCTTT.

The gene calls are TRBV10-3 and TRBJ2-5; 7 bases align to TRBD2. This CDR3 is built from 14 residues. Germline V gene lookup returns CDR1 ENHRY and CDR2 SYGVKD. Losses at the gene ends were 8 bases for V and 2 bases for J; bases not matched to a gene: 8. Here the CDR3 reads CAIAFDGGQETQYF. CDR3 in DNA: TGTGCCATCGCCTTCGACGGGGGGCAAGAGACCCAGTACTTC.

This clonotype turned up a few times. The CDR3 DNA reads as TGTGCCAGCAGTTTAAGGACGGAAAGTGGCTACACCTTC. Translating it yields CASSLRTESGYTF. The gene calls are TRBV12-3 or TRBV12-4 and TRBJ1-2; D unclear. V shed 2 bases and J shed 7 bases, with 11 bases lying between them. The CDR3 spans 13 residues.

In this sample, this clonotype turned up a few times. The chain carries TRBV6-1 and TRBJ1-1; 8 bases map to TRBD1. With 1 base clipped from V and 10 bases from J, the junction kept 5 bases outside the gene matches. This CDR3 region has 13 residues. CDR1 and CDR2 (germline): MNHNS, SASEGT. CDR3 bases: TGTGCCAGCAGTGAAGGAGATGGGACAGGAGCTTTCTTT. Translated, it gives CASSEGDGTGAFF.

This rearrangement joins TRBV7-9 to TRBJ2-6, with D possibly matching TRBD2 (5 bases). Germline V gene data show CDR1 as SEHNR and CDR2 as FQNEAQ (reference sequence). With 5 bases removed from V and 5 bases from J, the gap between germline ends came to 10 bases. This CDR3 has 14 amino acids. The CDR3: CASSPGIRANVLTF. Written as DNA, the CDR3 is TGTGCCAGCAGCCCCGGGATACGGGCCAACGTCCTGACTTTC.

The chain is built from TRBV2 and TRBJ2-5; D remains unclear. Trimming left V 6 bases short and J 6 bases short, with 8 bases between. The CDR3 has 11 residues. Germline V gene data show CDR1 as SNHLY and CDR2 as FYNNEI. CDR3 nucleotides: TGTGCCAGCAGCCCCGACCAGACCCAGTACTTC. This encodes CASSPDQTQYF.

CDR3 protein: CASTSLAMSDTQYF. DNA of the CDR3: TGTGCCAGCACCTCTCTAGCTATGTCGGATACGCAGTATTTT. The V and J genes are TRBV11-2 and TRBJ2-3, with D maybe TRBD2 (5 bases). This CDR3 spans 14 amino acids. In germline, CDR1 is SGHAT, CDR2 FQNNGV. V lost 7 bases to trimming and J lost 6 bases, with 17 bases between them.

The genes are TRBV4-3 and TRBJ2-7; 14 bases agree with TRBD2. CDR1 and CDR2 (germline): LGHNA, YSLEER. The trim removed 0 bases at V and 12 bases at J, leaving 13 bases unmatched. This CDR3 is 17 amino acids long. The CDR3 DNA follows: TGCGCCAGCAGCCAAGAGAGGAAGGGACTAGCGGGAGTTTTAAGGTACTTC. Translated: CASSQERKGLAGVLRYF.

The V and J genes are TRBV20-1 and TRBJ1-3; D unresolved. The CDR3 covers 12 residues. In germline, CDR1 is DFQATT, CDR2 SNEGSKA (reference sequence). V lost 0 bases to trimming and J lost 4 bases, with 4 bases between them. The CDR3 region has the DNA TGCAGTGCTAGAGAAGGGGGAAACACCATATATTTT. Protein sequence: CSAREGGNTIYF.

The CDR3: CASSLNHEQYF. The CDR3 region has the DNA TGTGCCAGCAGCCTGAACCACGAGCAGTACTTC. The gene calls are TRBV7-2 and TRBJ2-7; D is undetermined. Looked up from germline, CDR1 is SGHTA and CDR2 is FQGNSA. CDR3 size: 11 residues. Trimming removed 5 bases from V and 5 bases from J, with 7 bases in between.

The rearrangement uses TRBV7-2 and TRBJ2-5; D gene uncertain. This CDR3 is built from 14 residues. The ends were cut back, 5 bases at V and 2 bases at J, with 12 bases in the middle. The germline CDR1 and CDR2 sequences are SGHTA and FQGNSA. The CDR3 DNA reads TGTGCCAGCAGCCCCGGTAGGGCGCAAGAGACCCAGTACTTC. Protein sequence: CASSPGRAQETQYF.

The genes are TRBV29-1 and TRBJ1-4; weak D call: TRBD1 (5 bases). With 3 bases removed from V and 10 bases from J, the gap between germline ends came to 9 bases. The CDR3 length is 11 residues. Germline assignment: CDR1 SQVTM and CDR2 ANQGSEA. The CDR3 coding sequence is TGCAGCGTTGACGATCAGGGAAAACTGTTTTTT. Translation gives CSVDDQGKLFF.

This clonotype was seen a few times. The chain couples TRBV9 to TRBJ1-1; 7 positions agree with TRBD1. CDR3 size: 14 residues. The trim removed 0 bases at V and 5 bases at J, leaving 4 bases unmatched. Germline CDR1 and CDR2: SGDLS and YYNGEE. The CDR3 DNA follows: TGTGCCAGCAGCGTAGCAGGGGGAGAAACTGAAGCTTTCTTT. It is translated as CASSVAGGETEAFF.

CDR3 sequence reads: CASLERFLSEQYF. CDR3 in DNA: TGTGCCAGTCTTGAGAGATTCTTGTCCGAGCAGTACTTC. The rearrangement joins TRBV6-2 or TRBV6-3 to TRBJ2-7; D unresolved. The V and J ends lost 9 bases and 6 bases respectively, with 18 bases between them. Germline V gene lookup returns CDR1 MNHEY and CDR2 SVGEGT. There are 13 residues in the CDR3.